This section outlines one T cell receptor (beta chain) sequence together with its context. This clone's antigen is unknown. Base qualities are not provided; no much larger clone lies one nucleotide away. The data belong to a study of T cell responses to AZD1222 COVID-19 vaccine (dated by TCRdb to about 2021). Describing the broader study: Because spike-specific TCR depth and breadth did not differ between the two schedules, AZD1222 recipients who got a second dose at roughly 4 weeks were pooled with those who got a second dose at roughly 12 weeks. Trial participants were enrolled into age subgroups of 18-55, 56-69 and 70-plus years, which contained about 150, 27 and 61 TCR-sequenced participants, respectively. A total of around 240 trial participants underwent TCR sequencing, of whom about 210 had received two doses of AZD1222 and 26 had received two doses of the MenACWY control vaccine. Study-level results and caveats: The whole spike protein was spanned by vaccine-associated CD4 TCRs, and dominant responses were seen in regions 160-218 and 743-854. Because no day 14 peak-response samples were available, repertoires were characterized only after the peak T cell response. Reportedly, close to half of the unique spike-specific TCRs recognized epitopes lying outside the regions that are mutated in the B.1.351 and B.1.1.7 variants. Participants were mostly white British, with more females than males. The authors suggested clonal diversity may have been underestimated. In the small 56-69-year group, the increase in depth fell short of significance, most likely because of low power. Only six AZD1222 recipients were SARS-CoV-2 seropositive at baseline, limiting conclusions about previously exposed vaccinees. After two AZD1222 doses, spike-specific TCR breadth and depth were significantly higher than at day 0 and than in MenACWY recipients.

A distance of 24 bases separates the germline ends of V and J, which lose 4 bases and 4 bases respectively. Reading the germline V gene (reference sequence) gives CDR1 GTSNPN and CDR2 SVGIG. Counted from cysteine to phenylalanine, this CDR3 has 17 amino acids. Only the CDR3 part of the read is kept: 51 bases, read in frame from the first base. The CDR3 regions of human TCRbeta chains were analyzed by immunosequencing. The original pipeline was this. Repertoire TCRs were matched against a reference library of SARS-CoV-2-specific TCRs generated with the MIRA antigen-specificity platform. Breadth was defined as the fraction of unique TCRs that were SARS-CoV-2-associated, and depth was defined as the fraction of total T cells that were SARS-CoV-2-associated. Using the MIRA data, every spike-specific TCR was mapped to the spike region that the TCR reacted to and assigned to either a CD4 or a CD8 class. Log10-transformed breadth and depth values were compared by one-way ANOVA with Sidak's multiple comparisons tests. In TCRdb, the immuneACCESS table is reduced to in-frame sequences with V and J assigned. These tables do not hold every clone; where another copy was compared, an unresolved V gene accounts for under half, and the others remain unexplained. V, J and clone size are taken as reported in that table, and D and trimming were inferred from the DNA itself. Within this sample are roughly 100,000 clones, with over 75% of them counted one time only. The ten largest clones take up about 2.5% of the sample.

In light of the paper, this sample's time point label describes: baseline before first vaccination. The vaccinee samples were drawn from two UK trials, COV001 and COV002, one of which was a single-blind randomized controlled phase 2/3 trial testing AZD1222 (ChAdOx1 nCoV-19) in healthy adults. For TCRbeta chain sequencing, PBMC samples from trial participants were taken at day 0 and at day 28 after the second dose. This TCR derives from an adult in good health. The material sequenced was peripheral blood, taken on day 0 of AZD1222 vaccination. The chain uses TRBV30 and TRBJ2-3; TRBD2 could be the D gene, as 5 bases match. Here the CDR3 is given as CAWNSATSGLCPDTQYF. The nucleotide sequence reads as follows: TGTGCCTGGAACTCAGCAACGAGCGGCCTCTGCCCAGATACGCAGTATTTT.